This TCR beta chain was obtained from a study of OX40 agonist ivuxolimab in advanced cancers. The V gene lost 5 bases and the J gene lost 0 bases, with 8 bases spanning the gap. Germline assignment: CDR1 SQVTM and CDR2 ANQGSEA. CDR3 length: 13 amino acids. This table comes from immunoSEQ multiplex PCR, and its TCRdb copy is limited to in-frame clones, with some not included. Of some 48,000 clones listed, more than 65% are singletons. Study-level results: Clones of CD4+ and CD8+ blood T cells grew by week 6 at doses of 0.1 to 3.0 mg/kg.

As to this clone: The antigen remains undetermined.

Source: CD4+ or CD8+ T cells sorted from blood, taken in a trial of the OX40 agonist ivuxolimab. The chain uses TRBV29-1 and TRBJ2-1, with D unresolved. This TCR came from an adult with an advanced solid tumor such as melanoma, head and neck, liver or kidney cancer. The CDR3 nucleotides are TGCAGCGTTATCGCCAGCTCCTACAATGAGCAGTTCTTC. This sequence encodes CSVIASSYNEQFF.